The rows below give T cell receptor beta chains drawn from one sample of a study of identical twins. MiXCR was run by TCRdb on the 5' RACE reads, yielding one entry per CDR3 protein. Of some 630,000 distinct CDR3 sequences listed, around 7.4% are singletons. This same sample was also part of a study on yellow fever vaccine responses in identical twins.

Source material: PBMCs. Receptors were obtained from a woman younger than 30 in good health. Both conserved end residues are part of each CDR3. Fields, in order: V gene, D gene, J gene, clone size, CDR3 protein, CDR3 DNA. The D gene is left open where the match is weak. Clone sizes are given selectively: once, few, many, or a class where the clone is expanded.

>TRBV11-3|TRBD2|TRBJ2-7|few
CASTQAGDFWEQYF
TGTGCCAGCACCCAAGCGGGAGACTTTTGGGAGCAGTACTTC
>TRBV4-1|-|TRBJ2-6|many
CASSLKSVAGSTFSGANVLTF
TGCGCCAGCAGCCTAAAATCTGTTGCAGGGTCTACCTTCTCTGGGGCCAACGTCCTGACTTTC
>TRBV19|-|TRBJ2-1|many
CASTLGGYNEQFF
TGTGCCAGTACGCTTGGTGGCTACAATGAGCAGTTCTTC
>TRBV7-8|-|TRBJ1-6|many
CASSLQNSPLHF
TGTGCCAGCAGCTTACAGAATTCACCCCTCCACTTT
>TRBV4-2|-|TRBJ2-5|-
CASSRWGNLQETQYF
TGTGCCAGCAGCCGCTGGGGGAATCTCCAAGAGACCCAGTACTTC
>TRBV9|-|TRBJ1-2|few
CASSVEGRGNYGYTF
TGTGCCAGCAGCGTAGAGGGCAGGGGCAACTATGGCTACACCTTC
>TRBV29-1|-|TRBJ2-7|-
CSVVWGQGPYEQYF
TGCAGCGTTGTCTGGGGGCAAGGTCCCTACGAGCAGTACTTC
>TRBV7-8|TRBD1|TRBJ1-3|-
CASSLERGGSSVGNTIYF
TGTGCCAGCAGCTTAGAGAGAGGGGGCAGTTCGGTTGGAAACACCATATATTTT
>TRBV15|-|TRBJ2-7|-
CATSSEIVGEQYF
TGTGCCACCAGCAGTGAGATAGTAGGCGAGCAGTACTTC
>TRBV11-2|-|TRBJ1-6|many
CASSRTWGARSYNSPLHF
TGTGCCAGCAGCCGCACTTGGGGGGCTCGCTCCTATAATTCACCCCTCCACTTT
>TRBV19|-|TRBJ2-2|few
CASSMTIPPNTGELFF
TGTGCCAGTAGTATGACCATACCCCCGAACACCGGGGAGCTGTTTTTT
>TRBV25-1|-|TRBJ1-3|many
CASMSRDYSGNTIYF
TGTGCCAGCATGAGCCGGGACTACTCTGGAAACACCATATATTTT
>TRBV19|-|TRBJ2-1|-
CASKITGRVGNEQFF
TGTGCCAGTAAAATAACGGGACGGGTAGGGAATGAGCAGTTCTTC
>TRBV20-1|-|TRBJ2-1|-
CSAPVGFYNEQFF
TGCAGTGCCCCGGTGGGGTTCTACAATGAGCAGTTCTTC
>TRBV10-3|TRBD2|TRBJ2-5|-
CAISDERGGTRETQYF
TGTGCCATCAGTGATGAGCGGGGGGGCACCCGAGAGACCCAGTACTTC
>TRBV5-1|-|TRBJ2-1|many
CASSSSGPYNEQFF
TGCGCCAGCAGTTCCTCGGGGCCCTACAATGAGCAGTTCTTC
>TRBV29-1|TRBD2|TRBJ2-1|many
CSVSGRYWEGRGNEQFF
TGCAGCGTTTCTGGGCGATATTGGGAGGGAAGGGGTAATGAGCAGTTCTTC
>TRBV6-1|TRBD2|TRBJ2-1|-
CASSPTRTSGNNEQFF
TGTGCCAGCAGTCCCACCCGGACTAGCGGGAACAATGAGCAGTTCTTC
>TRBV20-1|TRBD1|TRBJ2-3|few
CRTGGRTDTQYF
TGCAGGACAGGGGGTCGCACAGATACGCAGTATTTT
>TRBV29-1|TRBD2|TRBJ2-3|many
CSVSGGRYGNTQYF
TGCAGCGTGAGCGGCGGGAGGTACGGCAATACGCAGTATTTT